What follows is one T cell receptor (beta chain) and its context. The antigen this receptor binds is unknown. No per-base quality is available; no much larger clone lies one base away. The germline V gene (reference sequence) specifies DFQATT as CDR1 and SNEGSKA as CDR2. The CDR3, from cysteine to phenylalanine, totals 17 residues. Kept here is only the CDR3 DNA, which spans 51 bases and is read in frame from base 1. Germline trimming amounts to 4 bases on V and 2 bases on J, with 11 as the count of junction bases outside the gene matches. TCR beta CDR3 regions were amplified from RNA transcripts. The TCR CDR3 was subjected to a first round of RT-PCR using the HTBI primer set and the Qiagen OneStep RT-PCR kit. The libraries were constructed in a second round of multiplex PCR and then size-selected and purified. Sequencing of the libraries was done on an Illumina HiSeq2000 using paired-end 100 bp reads. Under the source paper's analysis protocol: SOAPnuke was used to process the raw data, removing reads that contained adapters or uncalled bases, had a mean Phred below 15, or lacked an exact match to the constant primer or identifier. High-quality paired reads were merged using COPE v1.2.5, and each unique nucleotide sequence was defined as a clonotype. MiTCR v1.1 was used to align clonotypes to the IMGT TRBV, TRBD and TRBJ reference segments. The analysis included only V-J combinations with a frequency above 0.0001, which together covered around 99% of the repertoires. The TCS score was defined as the ratio of F50 (clonal expansion) to E x V (chaos), calculated using BLOSUM62-based TCRdist between CDR3 peptides within each V-J. Welch's t-statistics and random forest reduced roughly 530 V-J features to roughly 13, which were used in a naive Bayes classifier (R e1071). TCRdb reworked the public reads: Q25 trimming with fastp, MiXCR clone assembly, productive beta chains retained. Merged by CDR3 protein, the rows form single entries marked with the most common genes and DNA. TCRdb, not the authors, supplied the V and J calls. For this sample there are 600,000 to 900,000 distinct CDR3 sequences; approximately 16% appear just once. Jointly, the top ten make up around 8.1% of the sample.

The sample belongs to a study of T cells in Graves' hyperthyroidism and ophthalmopathy (dated by TCRdb to between 2019 and 2020). Turning to the overall study: Peripheral blood samples were taken at the time of initial diagnosis, prior to any treatment. To identify TCR V-J signatures that set the groups apart, the researchers used a discovery cohort of more than 95 patients, made up of some 41 with Graves' ophthalmopathy and about 59 with stable Graves' hyperthyroidism. Prospective prediction of ophthalmopathy was tested in an independent validation cohort of approximately 18 hyperthyroidism patients and 15 to 17 patients who later progressed to ophthalmopathy. The roughly 90 discovery patients were divided at random into training and test sets in a 7:3 ratio. In addition, the study compared T-cell repertoires in thyroid tissue and in blood from roughly six Graves' hyperthyroidism patients. Once sampling was done, hyperthyroidism patients were given methimazole at a starting dose of 30 mg daily, whereas ophthalmopathy patients were given high-dose intravenous methylprednisolone. According to the paper, TCR Vbeta CDR3 sequencing was carried out on more than 120 peripheral blood samples, which came from under 50 ophthalmopathy, around 75 hyperthyroidism and roughly 17 progressor patients. Study-level results and caveats: A model built on a 13 V-J signature distinguished ophthalmopathy from stable hyperthyroidism, reaching 87.88% sensitivity and about 81% specificity in cross-validation and 80%/75% in testing. Most expanded thyroid clonotypes (frequency above 0.001) were also found in blood, which suggests that blood repertoires may mirror thyroid immune responses. Sample size was not statistically predetermined, and blinding of investigators to group allocation was not performed. In validation, the model predicted progression to ophthalmopathy with just under 71% sensitivity and 72% to 85% specificity, a median of 6.5 months before onset.

Graves' hyperthyroidism was defined as stable when no progression to ophthalmopathy occurred over 18 months of follow-up. Hyperthyroidism patients were newly diagnosed, had a disease duration of under 2 months, and were aged 18 to 65 years. Any patient with an uncontrolled infection, another autoimmune disease, pregnancy or lactation was excluded. Diagnoses relied on clinical symptoms, serum thyroxine and TRAb, thyroid ultrasound and orbital computed tomography. Ficoll-Paque density gradient centrifugation was used to isolate PBMCs from 9.5 to 10 ml of fresh peripheral blood. Total RNA was extracted using Trizol reagent, and RNA quality was assessed on an Agilent 2100 Bioanalyzer.

The TCR sequence derives from a man aged 18-30 years with Graves' hyperthyroidism. The chain links TRBV20-1 with TRBJ2-2; the junction holds 9 bases that match TRBD1. The sequencing input was blood. In nucleotides, the sequence is TGCAGTGCTACCCATCCGGACAGGGGCTCTAACACCGGGGAGCTGTTTTTT. Translation gives CSATHPDRGSNTGELFF.